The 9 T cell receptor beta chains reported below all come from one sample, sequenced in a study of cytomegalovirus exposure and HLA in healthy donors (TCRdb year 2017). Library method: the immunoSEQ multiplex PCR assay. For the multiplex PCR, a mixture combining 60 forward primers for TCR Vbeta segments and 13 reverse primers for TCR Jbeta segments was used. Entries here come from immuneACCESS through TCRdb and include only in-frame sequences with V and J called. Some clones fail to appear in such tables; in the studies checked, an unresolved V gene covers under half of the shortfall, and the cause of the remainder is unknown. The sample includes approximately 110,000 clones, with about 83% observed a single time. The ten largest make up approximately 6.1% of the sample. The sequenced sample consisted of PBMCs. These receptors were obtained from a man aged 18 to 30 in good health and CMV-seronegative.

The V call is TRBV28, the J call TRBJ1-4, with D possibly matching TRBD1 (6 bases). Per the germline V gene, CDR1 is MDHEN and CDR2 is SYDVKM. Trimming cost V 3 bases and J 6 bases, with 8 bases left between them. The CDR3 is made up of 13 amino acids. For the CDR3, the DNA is TGTGCCAGCAGTTTGGCAGGGGATGAAAAACTGTTTTTT. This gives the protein CASSLAGDEKLFF.

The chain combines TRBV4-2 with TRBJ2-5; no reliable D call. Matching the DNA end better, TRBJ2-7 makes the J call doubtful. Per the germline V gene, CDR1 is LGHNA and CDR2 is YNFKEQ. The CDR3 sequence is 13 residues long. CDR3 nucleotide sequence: TGTGCCAGCAGCCAAGAGGGCAGCTACGAGCAGTACTTC. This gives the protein CASSQEGSYEQYF.

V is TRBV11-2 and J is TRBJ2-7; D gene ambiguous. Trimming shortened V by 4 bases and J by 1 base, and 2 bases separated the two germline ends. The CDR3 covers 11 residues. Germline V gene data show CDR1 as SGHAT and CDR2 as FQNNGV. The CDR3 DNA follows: TGTGCCAGCAGCTCGTCCTACGAGCAGTACTTC. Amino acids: CASSSSYEQYF.

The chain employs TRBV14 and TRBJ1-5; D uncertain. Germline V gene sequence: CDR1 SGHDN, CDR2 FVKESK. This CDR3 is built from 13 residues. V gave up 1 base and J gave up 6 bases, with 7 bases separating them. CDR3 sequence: CASSQGIAQPQHF. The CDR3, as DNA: TGTGCCAGCAGCCAAGGGATAGCTCAGCCCCAGCATTTT.

CDR3 loop: CASSYSGTSEGYGYTF. In DNA, the CDR3 is TGTGCCAGCAGTTACTCGGGGACTTCAGAGGGCTATGGCTACACCTTC. The rearrangement uses TRBV6-6 and TRBJ1-2; D may be TRBD1 (5 bases). CDR1 and CDR2 (germline): MNHNY, SVGAGI (reference sequence). V gave up 0 bases and J gave up 4 bases, with 15 bases separating them. The CDR3 consists of 16 residues.

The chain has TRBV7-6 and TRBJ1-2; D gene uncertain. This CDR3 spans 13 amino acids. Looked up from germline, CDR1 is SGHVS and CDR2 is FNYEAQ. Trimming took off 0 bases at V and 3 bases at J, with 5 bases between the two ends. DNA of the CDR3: TGTGCCAGCAGCTTAGCGGCAGACTATGGCTACACCTTC. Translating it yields CASSLAADYGYTF.

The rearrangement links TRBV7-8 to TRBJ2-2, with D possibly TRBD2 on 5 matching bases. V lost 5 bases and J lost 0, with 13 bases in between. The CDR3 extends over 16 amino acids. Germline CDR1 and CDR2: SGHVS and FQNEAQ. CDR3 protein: CASSVLGSPNTGELFF. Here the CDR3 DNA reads TGTGCCAGCAGCGTTTTAGGGAGCCCGAACACCGGGGAGCTGTTTTTT.

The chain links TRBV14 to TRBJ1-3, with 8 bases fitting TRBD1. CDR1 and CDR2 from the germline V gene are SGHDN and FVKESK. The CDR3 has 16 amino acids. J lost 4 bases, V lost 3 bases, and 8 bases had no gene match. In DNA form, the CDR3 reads TGTGCCAGCAGCCAGCTCCCGACAGGGGCGGGAAACACCATATATTTT. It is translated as CASSQLPTGAGNTIYF.

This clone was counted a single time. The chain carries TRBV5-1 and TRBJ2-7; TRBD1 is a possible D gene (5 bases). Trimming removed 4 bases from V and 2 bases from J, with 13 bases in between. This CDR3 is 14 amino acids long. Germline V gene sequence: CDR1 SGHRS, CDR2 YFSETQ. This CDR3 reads CASSTAGYPYEQYF. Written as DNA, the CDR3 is TGCGCCAGCAGCACCGCAGGGTATCCCTACGAGCAGTACTTC.